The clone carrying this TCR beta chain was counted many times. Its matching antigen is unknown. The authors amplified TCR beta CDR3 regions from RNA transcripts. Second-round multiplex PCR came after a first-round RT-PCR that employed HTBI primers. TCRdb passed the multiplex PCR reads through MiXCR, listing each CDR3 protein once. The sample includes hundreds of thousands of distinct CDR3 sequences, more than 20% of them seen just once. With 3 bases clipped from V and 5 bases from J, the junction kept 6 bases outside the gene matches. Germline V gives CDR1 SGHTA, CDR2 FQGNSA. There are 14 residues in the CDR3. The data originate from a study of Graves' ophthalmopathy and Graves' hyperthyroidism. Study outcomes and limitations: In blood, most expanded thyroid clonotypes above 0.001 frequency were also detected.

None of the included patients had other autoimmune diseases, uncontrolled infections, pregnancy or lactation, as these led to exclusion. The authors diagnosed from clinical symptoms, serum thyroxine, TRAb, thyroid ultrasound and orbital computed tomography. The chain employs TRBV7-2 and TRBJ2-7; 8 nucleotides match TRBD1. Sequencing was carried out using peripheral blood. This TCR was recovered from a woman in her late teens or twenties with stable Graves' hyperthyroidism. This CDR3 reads CASSFGQGRNEQYF. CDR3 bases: TGTGCCAGCAGCTTTGGACAGGGACGAAACGAGCAGTACTTC.